This TCR beta chain comes out of a study of T cell clusters in autoimmune cytopenias. One tube held mixed TRB-A and TRB-B primer pools for touch-down PCR. TCRdb reprocessed the multiplex PCR reads; each CDR3 protein has one entry and no DNA is given. Its table lists over 10,000 distinct CDR3 sequences. Each sample's input was about 250 ng genomic DNA, 38,000 or so genome equivalents. Germline V lookup: CDR1 MNHEY, CDR2 SVGEGT. The CDR3 is made up of 15 amino acids. The gene calls are TRBV6-2 or TRBV6-3 and TRBJ2-3; TCRdb names TRBD1, which stays unverified in the absence of DNA. Sequencing was performed on peripheral blood. The sequence came from a human donor with an autoimmune cytopenia or autoimmune hepatitis (not recorded which). The CDR3 reads CASSPGRGSTDTQYF.